Listed below are T cell receptor beta chains from one sample, sequenced in a study of T cells expressing NK-cell markers. TCRdb processed the 5' RACE reads again and assigns one entry to each CDR3 protein, with no DNA. The sample table sets out about 390,000 distinct CDR3 sequences. The sequenced sample consisted of blood T cells: a sorted CD56 or NKG2C T cell subset, CD4+ or CD8+ T cells, or bulk PBMC T cells (not recorded which). These receptors all stem from a woman aged 45-60 years in good health. Both conserved end residues are part of each CDR3.

J | V | CDR3
TRBJ2-1 | TRBV7-8 | CASSSPGREQFF
TRBJ1-1 | TRBV29-1 | CSVEDPLGVGAFF
TRBJ1-2 | TRBV12-3/TRBV12-4 | CASSPHNADGYTF
TRBJ2-1 | TRBV19 | CASSIAPSLHEQFF
TRBJ2-1 | TRBV12-3/TRBV12-4 | CASSLLGNPSEQFF
TRBJ1-1 | TRBV11-2 | CASSPGTGRYNTGAFF
TRBJ1-4 | TRBV5-1 | CASSVQGVDEKLFF
TRBJ1-1 | TRBV7-8 | CASSAGQRLNTEAFF
TRBJ2-2 | TRBV28 | CASSLGSLNTGELFF
TRBJ2-1 | TRBV20-1 | CSARVGQNNEQFF
TRBJ1-5 | TRBV24-1 | CATGGAGQPQHF
TRBJ2-7 | TRBV6-6 | CASSGGPYSHEQYF
TRBJ2-1 | TRBV10-3 | CAISIIAGPIDNEQFF
TRBJ1-5 | TRBV2 | CASSEQGQGINQPQHF
TRBJ2-4 | TRBV5-1 | CASSFLAGEGAYF
TRBJ2-2 | TRBV29-1 | CSVVLSGRSRVITGELFF
TRBJ1-1 | TRBV6-5 | CASSYSRQGGLNTEAFF
TRBJ2-1 | TRBV3-1 | CASSGVAVSHEQFF
TRBJ2-1 | TRBV4-2 | CASSQVVSKYNEQFF
TRBJ2-1 | TRBV7-2 | CATQRDRGFSEQFF
TRBJ1-3 | TRBV3-1 | CASSQEPGAIGGNTIYF
TRBJ2-7 | TRBV10-3 | CASGTDYEQYF
TRBJ2-1 | TRBV12-3/TRBV12-4 | CASSFSGGDEQFF
TRBJ1-1 | TRBV24-1 | CATSDSGGAFF
TRBJ2-7 | TRBV20-1 | CSAPSGGDRNYEQYF
TRBJ1-1 | TRBV10-3 | CAISQDRQGNTEAFF
TRBJ2-1 | TRBV29-1 | CSVEEGRTGWYNEQFF
TRBJ1-2 | TRBV12-3/TRBV12-4 | CASTTGLFGYTF
TRBJ2-1 | TRBV30 | CAWSQDRKAYNEQFF
TRBJ2-1 | TRBV7-6 | CASSLGSGRVSNEQFF
TRBJ2-2 | TRBV10-3 | CAISEGITSGTGELFF
TRBJ1-2 | TRBV5-5 | CASSYLKGSNYGYTF
TRBJ2-3 | TRBV30 | CAWGLAGADDTQYF
TRBJ2-5 | TRBV4-2 | CASSQDRGLAEETQYF
TRBJ2-3 | TRBV18 | CASSPSGGHDTQYF
TRBJ2-1 | TRBV12-3/TRBV12-4 | CASSFGVAGSDNEQFF